This passage covers 7 T cell receptor beta chains from one sample sequenced in a study of T cell repertoires in cytomegalovirus infection. TCRdb re-derived calls from the reads in MiXCR, one entry per CDR3 protein. The sample has roughly 600,000 distinct CDR3 sequences, 24% seen once. The source material was CD8+ T cells from PBMCs. Receptors originate from a human donor in good health (CMV status not recorded). Some clones in this sample may be carry-over from other donors' samples.

This clonotype was found a few times. The rearrangement uses TRBV5-6 and TRBJ2-5, with D perhaps TRBD2 (6 bases). Trimming took off 3 bases at V and 2 bases at J, with 8 bases between the two ends. The CDR3 runs 13 residues. Germline lookup yields CDR1 SGHDT and CDR2 YYEEEE. CDR3 coding DNA: TGTGCCAGCAGCTATCGGGAGCAAGAGACCCAGTACTTC. Amino acids: CASSYREQETQYF.

The rearrangement joins TRBV10-3 to TRBJ2-3, with 15 bases identical to TRBD2. The CDR3 length is 16 residues. Germline CDR1 reads ENHRY; CDR2 reads SYGVKD. V lost 9 bases, J lost 0 bases, and 4 bases stayed unmatched. CDR3 DNA sequence: TGTGCCATTCGGACTAGCGGGGGGGGTAGCACAGATACGCAGTATTTT. It codes for CAIRTSGGGSTDTQYF.

This clonotype was recorded at least ten times. This chain uses TRBV7-9 with TRBJ2-3, with D hard to call. The CDR3 is made up of 16 amino acids. The V gene's germline CDR1 is SEHNR and CDR2 FQNEAQ (reference sequence). V lost 4 bases to trimming and J lost 1 base, with 15 bases between them. The CDR3 nucleotides read TGTGCCAGCAGCTCCCCGGCCCCGGTGCGCACAGATACGCAGTATTTT. The encoded protein is CASSSPAPVRTDTQYF. Based on the CDR3 plus reference TRBV7-9 and TRBJ2-3, the full variable domain is DTGVSQNPRHKITKRGQNVTFRCDPISEHNRLYWYRQTLGQGPEFLTYFQNEAQLEKSRLLSDRFSAERPKGSFSTLEIQRTEQGDSAMYLCASSSPAPVRTDTQYFGPGTRLTVL.

This clonotype was counted many times. The V gene is TRBV28, the J gene TRBJ2-3; D is unresolved. The germline V gene encodes CDR1 MDHEN and CDR2 SYDVKM. There are 13 residues in the CDR3. The V and J ends lost 7 bases and 10 bases respectively, with 18 bases between them. CDR3 DNA sequence: TGTGCCAGCACCCTTGGAAATCGTTATCCGCAGTATTTT. This gives the protein CASTLGNRYPQYF.

Worth noting for this clonotype: At one boundary the junction diverges from the germline segment, which might be a read error. The chain uses TRBV28 and TRBJ1-5; 8 nucleotides match TRBD1. Germline V CDR1 and CDR2: MDHEN, SYDVKM. The CDR3 contains 14 residues. The CDR3: CVTHDRGYNQPQHF. The CDR3 region has the DNA TGTGTCACTCACGACAGGGGTTACAATCAGCCCCAACATTTT.

The chain uses TRBV7-2 and TRBJ1-1; D gene ambiguous. Germline CDR1 reads SGHTA; CDR2 reads FQGNSA. Trimming removed 6 bases from V and 5 bases from J, with 16 bases in between. This CDR3 has 14 amino acids. This CDR3 is CASSSEALRTEAFF. The CDR3 DNA follows: TGTGCCAGCAGTTCGGAGGCCCTCCGAACTGAAGCTTTCTTT.

This clonotype was detected ten times or more. The chain has TRBV6-1 and TRBJ2-3; 9 bases map to TRBD1. Germline CDR1 MNHNS, CDR2 SASEGT. The CDR3 is 14 amino acids. J gave up 4 bases and V 5 bases, and 4 bases lay outside the gene matches. CDR3 protein: CASSWGQGSDTQYF. DNA for the CDR3: TGTGCCAGCAGTTGGGGACAGGGATCAGATACGCAGTATTTT.